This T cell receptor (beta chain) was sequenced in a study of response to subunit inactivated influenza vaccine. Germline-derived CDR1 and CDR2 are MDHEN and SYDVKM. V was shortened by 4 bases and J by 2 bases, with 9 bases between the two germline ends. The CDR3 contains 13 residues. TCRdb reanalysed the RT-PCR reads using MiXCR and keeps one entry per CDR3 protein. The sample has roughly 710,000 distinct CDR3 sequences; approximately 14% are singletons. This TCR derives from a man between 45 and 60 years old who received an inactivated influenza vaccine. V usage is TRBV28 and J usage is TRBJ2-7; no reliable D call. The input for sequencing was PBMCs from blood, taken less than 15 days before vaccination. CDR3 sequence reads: CASSWGLTYEQYF. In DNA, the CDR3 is TGTGCCAGCAGTTGGGGATTAACCTACGAGCAGTACTTC.